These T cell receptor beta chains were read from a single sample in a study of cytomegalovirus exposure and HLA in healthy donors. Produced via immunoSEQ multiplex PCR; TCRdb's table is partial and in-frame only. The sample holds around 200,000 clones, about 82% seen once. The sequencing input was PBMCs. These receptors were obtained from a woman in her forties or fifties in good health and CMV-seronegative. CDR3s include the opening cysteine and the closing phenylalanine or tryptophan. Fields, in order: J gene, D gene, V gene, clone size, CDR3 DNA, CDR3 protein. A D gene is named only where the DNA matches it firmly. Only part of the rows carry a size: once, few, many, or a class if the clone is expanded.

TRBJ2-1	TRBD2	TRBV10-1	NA	TGCGCCAGCACCGAGGTAGCGGGAGGCCCTGAGCAGTTCTTC	CASTEVAGGPEQFF
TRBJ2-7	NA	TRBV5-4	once	TGTGCCAGCAGCTCCTCTTTACAGTTCTCCTACGAGCAGTACTTC	CASSSSLQFSYEQYF
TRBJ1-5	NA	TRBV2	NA	TGTGCCAGCAGTCTACAGGGTCGGAATCAGCCCCAGCATTTT	CASSLQGRNQPQHF
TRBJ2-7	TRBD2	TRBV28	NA	TGTGCCAGCAGTTTGGATCTTCTATTGCGGGAGGGCCCTCGAGAGCAGTACTTC	CASSLDLLLREGPREQYF
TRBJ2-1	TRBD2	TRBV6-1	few	TGTGCCAGCAGTGGGGGGACTAGCGGCTACTCCTACAATGAGCAGTTCTTC	CASSGGTSGYSYNEQFF
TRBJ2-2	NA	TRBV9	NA	TGTGCCAGCAGCGTTACGGCAGGGACCGGGGAGCTGTTTTTT	CASSVTAGTGELFF
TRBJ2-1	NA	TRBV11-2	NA	TGTGCCAGCACCCATTTGACTAGTCGGGAAGGTGAGCAGTTCTTC	CASTHLTSREGEQFF
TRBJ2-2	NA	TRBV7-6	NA	TGTGCCAGCAGCTTAGGGGGCGGGATTCGTACCGGGGAGCTGTTTTTT	CASSLGGGIRTGELFF
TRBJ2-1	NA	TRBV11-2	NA	TGTGCCAGCAGCTTAGAACTGAACTCCTACAATGAGCAGTTCTTC	CASSLELNSYNEQFF
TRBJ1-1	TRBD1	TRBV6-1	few	TGTGCCAGCAGTGAACCCGGACAGGGGGATAGTGAAGCTTTCTTT	CASSEPGQGDSEAFF
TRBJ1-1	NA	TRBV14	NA	TGTGCCAGCAGCCAAGATTGGGGAGGGGTGGACACTGAAGCTTTCTTT	CASSQDWGGVDTEAFF
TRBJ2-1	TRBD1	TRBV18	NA	TGTGCCAGCTCTGGAATCCCGGGACAGGGTGGGCTCTCCTACAATGAGCAGTTCTTC	CASSGIPGQGGLSYNEQFF
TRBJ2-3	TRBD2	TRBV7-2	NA	TGTGCCAGAAGCGTTGCGGGACTAGCGGGGAGATCTTCGCAGTATTTT	CARSVAGLAGRSSQYF
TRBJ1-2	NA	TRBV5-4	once	TGTGCCAGCAGCCCCCCTCTGCGGCAGGGGTCACGCGGCTACACCTTC	CASSPPLRQGSRGYTF
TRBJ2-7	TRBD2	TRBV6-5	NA	TGTGCCACCGGGACTAGCGGAACCTACGAGCAGTACTTC	CATGTSGTYEQYF
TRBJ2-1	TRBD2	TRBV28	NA	TGTGCCACCCATAGCGGGAGGGCTTCGACCTACAATGAGCAGTTCTTC	CATHSGRASTYNEQFF
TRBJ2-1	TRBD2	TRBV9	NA	TGTGCCAGCAGCGTAGCCAGAGACTGGGCGGGAGGGCCTATGTCCTACAATGAGCAGTTCTTC	CASSVARDWAGGPMSYNEQFF
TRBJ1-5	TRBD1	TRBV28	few	TGTGCCAGCAGAACAGGGGATCAGCCCCAGCATTTT	CASRTGDQPQHF
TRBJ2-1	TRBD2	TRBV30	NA	TGTGCCTGGAGTAACCTGGGACTAGCGGGAGGAGAGCAGTTCTTC	CAWSNLGLAGGEQFF
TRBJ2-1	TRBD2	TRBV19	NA	TGTGCCAGTAGTACTACAGAGCGGGGACTAACCTACAATGAGCAGTTCTTC	CASSTTERGLTYNEQFF
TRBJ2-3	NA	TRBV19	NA	TGTGCCAGTAGTACCCGGAGGACAGATACGCAGTATTTT	CASSTRRTDTQYF
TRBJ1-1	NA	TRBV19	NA	TGTGCCAGTACTGGGTCGGGGGGCACTGAAGCTTTCTTT	CASTGSGGTEAFF
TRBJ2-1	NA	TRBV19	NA	TGTGCCAGTAGTATAGGAGGTAATGAGCAGTTCTTC	CASSIGGNEQFF
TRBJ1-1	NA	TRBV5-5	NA	TGTGCCAGCAGCTTGGGACTGCTCTTTGAAGCTTTCTTT	CASSLGLLFEAFF
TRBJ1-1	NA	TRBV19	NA	TGTGCCAGTACCTTTGGCGGAAACACTGAAGCTTTCTTT	CASTFGGNTEAFF
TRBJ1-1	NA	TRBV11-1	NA	TGTGCCAGCAGCGGTACAGTGAACACTGAAGCTTTCTTT	CASSGTVNTEAFF
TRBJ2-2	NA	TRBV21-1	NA	TGTGCCAGCAGCATAAAATTAGAGAGCGGTATGGAGGCCGGGGAGCTGTTTTTT	CASSIKLESGMEAGELFF
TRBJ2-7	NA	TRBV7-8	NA	TGTGCCAGCAGCTACCCTAGGATTTTCGCCGAGCAGTACTTC	CASSYPRIFAEQYF
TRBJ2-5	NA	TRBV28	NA	TGTGCCAGCAGTTTATCTACTAGAGATGAGACCCAGTACTTC	CASSLSTRDETQYF
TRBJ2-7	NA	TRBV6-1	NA	TGTGCCAGCAGTGAAGGATGGCAGGCTGGCTACGAGCAGTACTTC	CASSEGWQAGYEQYF
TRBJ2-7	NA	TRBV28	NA	TGTGCCAGCAAGAGTTTTCACGAGCAGTACTTC	CASKSFHEQYF
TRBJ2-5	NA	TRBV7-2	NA	TGTGCCAGCAGCTTAGGCCCAGGGGAAAGGGAGACCCAGTACTTC	CASSLGPGERETQYF
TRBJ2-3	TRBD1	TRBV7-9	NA	TGTGCCAGCAGCTCAAGGGACAGTCCCACAGATACGCAGTATTTT	CASSSRDSPTDTQYF
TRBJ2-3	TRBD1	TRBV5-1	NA	TGCGCCAGCAGCTCCGCGCAGACAGGGTTGGGGGATACGCAGTATTTT	CASSSAQTGLGDTQYF
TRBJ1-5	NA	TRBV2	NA	TGTGCCAGCAGTGGTTGGACACCTGATCAGCCCCAGCATTTT	CASSGWTPDQPQHF
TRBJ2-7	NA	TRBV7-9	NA	TGTGCCAGCAGCCATGCGGGGACAGTCTCCTACGAGCAGTACTTC	CASSHAGTVSYEQYF
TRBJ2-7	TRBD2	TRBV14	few	TGTGCCAGCAGCCAATTGAAACTAGCGGTTATGAGGAACGAGCAGTACTTC	CASSQLKLAVMRNEQYF
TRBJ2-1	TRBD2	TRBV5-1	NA	TGCGCCAGCAGCCGTCGGGGGGACGTGGCGGCCCAGCAGTTCTTC	CASSRRGDVAAQQFF
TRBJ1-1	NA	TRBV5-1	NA	TGCGCCAGCAGCCCTTCCGGGACAATGAACACTGAAGCTTTCTTT	CASSPSGTMNTEAFF
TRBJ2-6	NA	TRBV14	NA	TGTGCCAGCAGCAAGAGATCTGGGGCCAACGTCCTGACTTTC	CASSKRSGANVLTF
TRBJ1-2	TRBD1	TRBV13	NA	TGTGCCAGCAGTGCCGGGACAGGGGGCCCCAGGCTTGGCTACACCTTC	CASSAGTGGPRLGYTF
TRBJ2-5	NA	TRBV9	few	TGTGCCAGCAGCGCTGCAGACGGGGGGCGCGCAGAGACCCAGTACTTC	CASSAADGGRAETQYF
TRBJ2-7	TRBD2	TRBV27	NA	TGTGCCAGCAGACTAGCGGGAGAAGGCGAGCAGTACTTC	CASRLAGEGEQYF
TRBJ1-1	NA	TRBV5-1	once	TGCGCCAGCTACTACGGGGATCCGAACACTGAAGCTTTCTTT	CASYYGDPNTEAFF
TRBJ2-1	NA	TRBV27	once	TGTGCCAGCAGTTGCGAAAGCGCGCAGGGACTCTACGGGAGTTGGTCCTACAATGAGCAGTTCTTC	CASSCESAQGLYGSWSYNEQFF
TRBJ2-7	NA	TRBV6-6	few	TGTGCCAGCAGTTACTCTGGGCAGGGGAGCGGCTACGAGCAGTACTTC	CASSYSGQGSGYEQYF
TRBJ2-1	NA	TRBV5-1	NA	TGCGCCAGCAGCTTGCTCAATGAGCAGTTCTTC	CASSLLNEQFF
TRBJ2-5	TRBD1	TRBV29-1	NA	TGCAGCGTTTTCACAGGGGGCGCGGAGACCCAGTACTTC	CSVFTGGAETQYF
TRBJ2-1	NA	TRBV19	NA	TGTGCCAGTAGCGCGACTAGGAACGGGGAGCAGTTCTTC	CASSATRNGEQFF
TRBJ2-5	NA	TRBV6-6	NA	TGTGCCAGCAGACAGGAAGAGACCCAGTACTTC	CASRQEETQYF
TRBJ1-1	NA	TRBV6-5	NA	TGTGCCAGCAGTGATCCTAGGACTGAAGCTTTCTTT	CASSDPRTEAFF